The following is a TCR beta chain sequence with its context. No antigen is known for it. No base quality values were provided; no much bigger clone lies one nucleotide off. Library preparation used RT-PCR. Reads for this sample came from an Illumina HiSeq 2500. The public sequencing data were trimmed at Q25 with fastp and processed into clonotypes with MiXCR by TCRdb, which kept only in-frame beta chains. Every entry covers one CDR3 protein and lists the most common genes and DNA from its rows. The sample records hundreds of thousands of distinct CDR3 sequences, 16% of which are singletons. The ten largest account for less than 4% of the sample. The entry originates in a study of response to subunit inactivated influenza vaccine (dated by TCRdb to between 2018 and 2020). Broadly, across the study: Deep quantitative T cell receptor repertoire profiling was used in the study to track responses to a trivalent subunit inactivated influenza vaccine. Paper-wide results and their limitations: The authors suggested that each seasonal influenza vaccination may recruit only a limited number of new T cells.

CDR1 and CDR2, looked up from the germline V gene, are MNHNS and SASEGT. V is clipped by 6 bases and J by 1 base, and the sequence between their germline boundaries is 15 bases long. Measured from the cysteine to the phenylalanine, the CDR3 is 15 residues long. Only the CDR3 DNA is retained, 45 bases long and in frame from the first base. The rearranged chain carries TRBV6-1 and TRBJ1-1; the D gene identity is not certain. The source was CD4+ T cells sorted from PBMCs, collected about 23 months after vaccination. This sequence originates from a man between 50 and 75 years old who received an inactivated influenza vaccine. Donor details come from another sample of the same person, matched by shared clones. The DNA sequence reads TGTGCCAGCAGCTTAAGCCAGAGCTGGAACACTGAAGCTTTCTTT. Its protein is CASSLSQSWNTEAFF.